What follows is one T cell receptor beta chain and its context. Original analysis: Reference gene primer amplification yielded estimated nucleated cell counts. Assay: immunoSEQ multiplex PCR; the TCRdb copy retains only in-frame clones and omits some. V and J calls plus clone size are reproduced from that table; the DNA served to infer D and trimming. Of around 190,000 clones listed, 80% to 90% are singletons. This sample was included in a study of blood T cell repertoires in COVID-19. Study-level information: COVID-19 samples from acute and convalescent phases originated in the United States, Italy and Spain. The analysed material was cDNA or gDNA that came from T cells, B-cell-depleted T cells, or PBMCs.

This CDR3 contains 17 residues. The V gene's germline CDR1 is KGHSH and CDR2 LQKENI. J was trimmed by 0 bases and V by 3 bases; bases with no gene match: 8. Sequencing was done on a sample of peripheral blood. The clonotype was recovered from a man aged 50 to 59 with active or convalescent COVID-19. This chain uses TRBV18 with TRBJ1-5; 7 bases match TRBD1. CDR3 in DNA: TGTGCCAGCTCACCTCCAGGGGGAGCCGGTAGCAATCAGCCCCAGCATTTT. It codes for CASSPPGGAGSNQPQHF.